The 18 T cell receptor beta chains listed next were all sequenced from one sample in a study of human T cells and chemical hapten exposure. TCRdb fed the RACE reads into MiXCR, producing one record per CDR3 protein. The sample contains about 89,000 distinct CDR3 sequences, 9.5% to 12% of which appear only once. Time point of the sample: patch test 2, 6 weeks after DPC sensitization. This sample's treatment: therapeutic diphenylcyclopropenone sensitization with weekly scalp DPC. Source: whole blood, taken in connection with sensitization to the hapten diphenylcyclopropenone (DPC). These receptors were obtained from a man aged 40-50 years with alopecia areata. Some clones in this sample may be carry-over from other donors' samples.

This clonotype came up a few times. V is TRBV6-4 and J is TRBJ1-5, with 7 bases identical to TRBD1. Germline values: CDR1 MRHNA, CDR2 SNTAGT. V gave up 6 bases and J gave up 3 bases; unmatched junction bases: 8. The CDR3 covers 15 residues. The CDR3 nucleotides are TGTGCCAGCAGCTATTCAGGGGGAGTCAATCAGCCCCAGCATTTT. Its protein is CASSYSGGVNQPQHF.

This clonotype appeared many times. V and J are TRBV12-3 or TRBV12-4 and TRBJ1-2; tentatively, D is TRBD1 (6 bases). This CDR3 has 14 amino acids. Trimming took off 3 bases at V and 2 bases at J, with 10 bases between the two ends. CDR3 bases: TGTGCCAGCAGTTTGGGGACACCCAACTATGGCTACACCTTC. It translates to CASSLGTPNYGYTF.

This clonotype was detected only a few times. This sequence joins TRBV27 and TRBJ2-7, with D perhaps assigned TRBD1 or TRBD2 (5 bases each). Trimming took off 8 bases at V and 0 bases at J, with 14 bases between the two ends. Germline-derived CDR1 and CDR2 are MNHEY and SMNVEV (reference sequence). CDR3 length: 14 amino acids. DNA of the CDR3: TGTGCCAGCGCTCTGGGACGGAGCTCCTACGAGCAGTACTTC. This encodes CASALGRSSYEQYF.

This clonotype was observed at least ten times. This chain links TRBV6-5 with TRBJ2-3; TRBD2 matches at 7 bases. The CDR3 is 15 residues long. J lost 0 bases, V lost 8 bases, and 8 bases had no gene match. Germline-derived CDR1 and CDR2 are MNHEY and SVGAGI. The CDR3: CASGGVSSSTDTQYF. In DNA form, the CDR3 reads TGTGCCAGCGGGGGGGTCTCATCTAGCACAGATACGCAGTATTTT.

Many counts were recorded for this clonotype. The chain uses TRBV13 and TRBJ1-1; 7 bases are a match to TRBD1. Losses at the gene ends were 1 base for V and 7 bases for J; bases not matched to a gene: 3. The CDR3 runs 13 residues. Germline assignment: CDR1 PRHDT and CDR2 FYEKMQ (reference sequence). The CDR3 sequence: CASSLEGASEAFF. CDR3 nucleotide sequence: TGTGCCAGCAGCTTAGAGGGGGCGAGTGAAGCTTTCTTT.

V and J are TRBV2 and TRBJ1-5; D may be TRBD1 (5 bases). In germline, CDR1 is SNHLY, CDR2 FYNNEI. The V and J ends lost 1 base and 3 bases respectively, with 13 bases between them. The CDR3 is made up of 16 amino acids. The CDR3 region has the DNA TGTGCCAGCAGTGAAGTTTCGGGGGTGAACAATCAGCCCCAGCATTTT. Its protein product is CASSEVSGVNNQPQHF.

This clonotype was seen repeatedly, ten times or more. The V call is TRBV6-6, the J call TRBJ1-5; D gene unclear. CDR1 is MNHNY, CDR2 SVGAGI, per germline (reference sequence). This CDR3 has 12 amino acids. Between the trimmed V and J ends, which lost 2 bases and 5 bases, there was a span of 4 bases. CDR3 nucleotide sequence: TGTGCCAGCAGTTACGCGGATCAGCCCCAGCATTTT. Amino acid sequence: CASSYADQPQHF.

This clonotype was seen a few times. The rearrangement uses TRBV6-2 or TRBV6-3 and TRBJ2-6; D possibly corresponds to TRBD2 (6 bases). In germline, CDR1 is MNHEY, CDR2 SVGEGT. Trimming cost V 0 bases and J 3 bases, with 6 bases left between them. The CDR3 totals 15 residues. CDR3 sequence reads: CASSYSTSGANVLTF. The CDR3 DNA is TGTGCCAGCAGTTACTCGACTAGTGGGGCCAACGTCCTGACTTTC.

This clonotype was picked up many times. The chain is built from TRBV20-1 and TRBJ2-3, with 8 positions matching TRBD2. The CDR3 has 15 residues. J lost 2 bases, V lost 0 bases, and 4 bases had no gene match. The germline CDR1 and CDR2 sequences are DFQATT and SNEGSKA (reference sequence). In nucleotides, the CDR3 is TGCAGTGCTAGAGATTCGCGGGAGGCCACAGATACGCAGTATTTT. Encoded protein: CSARDSREATDTQYF.

The genes are TRBV6-2 or TRBV6-3 and TRBJ2-5; D may be TRBD2 (5 bases). Germline CDR1 reads MNHEY; CDR2 reads SVGEGT. There are 13 residues in the CDR3. Trimming left V 8 bases short and J 3 bases short, with 13 bases between. The CDR3 region is CASGRQAEETQYF. The CDR3 DNA reads TGTGCCAGCGGCCGACAAGCGGAAGAGACCCAGTACTTC.

This clonotype was found a few times. The V gene is TRBV19, the J gene TRBJ2-6; D is unclear. CDR3 size: 15 residues. The V and J ends lost 1 base and 2 bases respectively, with 6 bases between them. Germline loops: CDR1 LNHDA, CDR2 SQIVND (reference sequence). Here the CDR3 DNA reads TGTGCCAGTAGTATAGGGACCGCTGGGGCCAACGTCCTGACTTTC. Residues: CASSIGTAGANVLTF.

This clonotype showed up many times. The genes are TRBV20-1 and TRBJ1-3; D remains unclear. In germline, CDR1 is DFQATT, CDR2 SNEGSKA (reference sequence). V lost 2 bases, J lost 0 bases, and 8 bases lay in between. CDR3 size: 14 residues. The CDR3 DNA reads as TGCAGTGCTAGACAGGAAAGCTCTGGAAACACCATATATTTT. As protein: CSARQESSGNTIYF.

This clonotype was seen repeatedly, ten times or more. The rearrangement joins TRBV7-9 to TRBJ2-7; D may be TRBD2 (5 bases). CDR3 size: 17 residues. Germline V gene lookup returns CDR1 SEHNR and CDR2 FQNEAQ (reference sequence). Trimming pared 5 bases from V and 2 bases from J, leaving 22 bases between. DNA of the CDR3: TGTGCCAGCAGCCTCTCGTGGCCTAGGAGGTCCCCCTACGAGCAGTACTTC. This sequence encodes CASSLSWPRRSPYEQYF. The full variable domain, with the rest looked up from reference TRBV7-9 and TRBJ2-7, is DTGVSQNPRHKITKRGQNVTFRCDPISEHNRLYWYRQTLGQGPEFLTYFQNEAQLEKSRLLSDRFSAERPKGSFSTLEIQRTEQGDSAMYLCASSLSWPRRSPYEQYFGPGTRLTVT.

The chain carries TRBV30 and TRBJ2-3, with TRBD1 identical over 7 bases. V shed 1 base and J 1 base; nucleotides not matched to a gene: 2. This CDR3 contains 14 residues. CDR1 is GTSNPN, CDR2 SVGIG, per germline (reference sequence). The CDR3 reads CAWSEGAGTDTQYF. The DNA for the CDR3 is TGTGCCTGGAGTGAGGGGGCCGGCACAGATACGCAGTATTTT. The variable domain in full, completed from reference TRBV30 and TRBJ2-3, reads SQTIHQWPATLVQPVGSPLSLECTVEGTSNPNLYWYRQAAGRGLQLLFYSVGIGQISSEVPQNLSASRPQDRQFILSSKKLLLSDSGFYLCAWSEGAGTDTQYFGPGTRLTVL.

There are a few counts of this clonotype. This chain connects TRBV2 to TRBJ2-7; TRBD2 is a possible D gene (6 bases). The CDR3 has 14 amino acids. Germline lookup yields CDR1 SNHLY and CDR2 FYNNEI. The ends were cut back, 7 bases at V and 6 bases at J, with 19 bases in the middle. CDR3 bases: TGTGCCAGCACTTTGACACCTTTCGGGGGCGAGCAGTACGTC. Protein sequence: CASTLTPFGGEQYV.

This clonotype was recorded many times. V is TRBV6-1 and J is TRBJ1-4; TRBD1 aligns across 10 bases. The ends lost 4 bases at V and 7 bases at J; junction bases unmatched: 9. Germline V lookup: CDR1 MNHNS, CDR2 SASEGT. The CDR3 sequence is 16 residues long. The CDR3 sequence: CASSAFRDRGSEKLFF. CDR3 coding DNA: TGTGCCAGCAGTGCGTTCCGGGACAGGGGATCTGAAAAACTGTTTTTT.

CDR3 sequence reads: CSVEDHRIGTQYF. The CDR3 bases are TGCAGCGTTGAAGATCACAGAATTGGGACCCAGTACTTC. The J gene is TRBJ2-5, the V gene TRBV29-1; D not resolved. Between the trimmed V and J ends, which lost 0 bases and 7 bases, there was a span of 12 bases. The CDR3 contains 13 residues. The germline gives CDR1 SQVTM, CDR2 ANQGSEA. Filled out from reference TRBV29-1 and TRBJ2-5, the complete variable domain reads SAVISQKPSRDICQRGTSLTIQCQVDSQVTMMFWYRQQPGQSLTLIATANQGSEATYESGFVIDKFPISRPNLTFSTLTVSNMSPEDSSIYLCSVEDHRIGTQYFGPGTRLLVL.

This clonotype was observed many times. This chain links TRBV28 with TRBJ1-6; TRBD1 is a possible D gene (5 bases). This CDR3 has 16 residues. Germline-derived CDR1 and CDR2 are MDHEN and SYDVKM. The germline V and J ends were trimmed by 7 bases and 1 base, with 14 bases remaining between them. The CDR3 bases are TGTGCCAGCAAGTCCTATGGGGGTTCCTATAATTCACCCCTCCACTTT. This encodes CASKSYGGSYNSPLHF.